This T cell receptor beta chain was obtained from a study of blood T cell repertoires in COVID-19. As for the study in general: Samples came from the United States, Italy and Spain, spanning acute and convalescent COVID-19. From T cells, B-cell-depleted T cells, or PBMCs came the material, which was cDNA or gDNA.

This table comes from immunoSEQ multiplex PCR, and its TCRdb copy is limited to in-frame clones, with some not included. The sample records fewer than 350,000 clones, about 90% being singletons. V was cut by 1 base and J by 4 bases, with 23 bases left in between. The length of the CDR3 is 19 residues. The germline V gene encodes CDR1 SGHNT and CDR2 YENEEA. This TCR came from a woman under 40 who had recovered from COVID-19. The specimen sequenced was peripheral blood. The V gene is TRBV11-3, the J gene TRBJ2-1; D is perhaps TRBD1 (6 bases). Here the CDR3 reads CASSLGAGLDRLPYNEQFF. The CDR3 DNA reads TGTGCCAGCAGCTTAGGGGCAGGGCTAGACAGGCTTCCTTACAATGAGCAGTTCTTC.